This TCR beta chain stems from a study of shared clonotypes between healthy human individuals. Findings and limits, study-wide: There were few donors, and this limited the genetic and exposure-history diversity represented.

Splitting of each subset's genomic DNA was done evenly across several immunoSEQ plates. As handled by the study authors: Junction-only sequences without quality scores came from ImmunoSEQ, so filtering differed. Produced via immunoSEQ multiplex PCR; TCRdb's table is partial and in-frame only. D and trimming were read from the DNA, whereas the V and J calls and clone size are those reported in that table. Among around 650,000 clones listed, roughly 96% were seen once. Naivety among CD8 cells was defined by CD45RO negativity and positive CCR7 selection, thereby excluding terminally differentiated effector memory CD45RA+ cells. The germline CDR1 and CDR2 sequences are SEHNR and FQNEAQ (reference sequence). The CDR3 extends over 12 amino acids. Concerning this clone: What it binds is not known. One junction end disagrees with the germline gene, perhaps due to a read error.

This chain links TRBV7-9 with TRBJ2-1; 7 bases fit TRBD1. This TCR derives from a woman in her 30s in good health. Material: naive CD8+ T cells sorted from blood. CDR3 sequence: CASSYDGTEPIF. CDR3 nucleotide sequence: TGTGCCAGCAGCTACGACGGGACAGAGCCGATCTTC.